What follows are 13 T cell receptor beta chains derived from one specimen sequenced in a study of T cell changes during pregnancy in multiple sclerosis. Measured with immunoSEQ multiplex PCR; TCRdb has only the in-frame clones, and not every one. This table holds approximately 17,000 clones, about four fifths found once. Specimen: CD8+ T cells from peripheral blood mononuclear cells, collected in the second trimester of pregnancy. The origin of the receptors is a female donor in good health, enrolled as a control in a pregnancy study.

J is TRBJ2-3 and V is TRBV6-1; unclear D gene. V dropped 2 bases and J dropped 4 bases, with 10 bases sitting between them. CDR3 length: 14 residues. From germline, CDR1 is MNHNS and CDR2 SASEGT. CDR3 sequence reads: CASSEQVESDTQYF. CDR3 in DNA: TGTGCCAGCAGTGAACAGGTAGAATCAGATACGCAGTATTTT.

This rearrangement joins TRBV4-3 to TRBJ2-5; a possible D gene is TRBD1 (5 bases). Germline loops: CDR1 LGHNA, CDR2 YSLEER. The CDR3 totals 15 residues. Trimming removed 4 bases from V and 0 bases from J, with 12 bases in between. The chain's CDR3 is CASSPRQGDQETQYF. CDR3 DNA sequence: TGCGCCAGCAGCCCCCGGCAGGGCGACCAAGAGACCCAGTACTTC.

This chain links TRBV2 with TRBJ1-1; 7 nucleotides agree with TRBD1. J lost 1 base, V lost 2 bases, and 4 bases had no gene match. The length of the CDR3 is 15 residues. The germline CDR1 and CDR2 sequences are SNHLY and FYNNEI. CDR3 sequence: CASSESGTANTEAFF. DNA of the CDR3: TGTGCCAGCAGTGAATCCGGGACAGCGAACACTGAAGCTTTCTTT.

The CDR3: CASSVHRDSLSDEQFF. CDR3 in DNA: TGTGCCAGCAGCGTCCACCGGGACAGCCTTTCCGATGAGCAGTTCTTC. The rearrangement joins TRBV9 to TRBJ2-1, with 7 bases aligning to TRBD1. Germline values: CDR1 SGDLS, CDR2 YYNGEE. The J segment lost 8 bases and the V segment lost 2 bases, leaving 13 bases of the junction unmatched. The CDR3 length is 16 residues. The whole variable domain, remainder taken from reference TRBV9 and TRBJ2-1, is DSGVTQTPKHLITATGQRVTLRCSPRSGDLSVYWYQQSLDQGLQFLIQYYNGEERAKGNILERFSAQQFPDLHSELNLSSLELGDSALYFCASSVHRDSLSDEQFFGPGTRLTVL.

This clone has only one observation. J is TRBJ1-2 and V is TRBV27; D ambiguous. Trimming shortened V by 0 bases and J by 2 bases, and 10 bases separated the two germline ends. Germline V CDR1 and CDR2: MNHEY, SMNVEV (reference sequence). The CDR3 runs 15 residues. The CDR3: CASSLSSGVNYGYTF. In DNA form, the CDR3 reads TGTGCCAGCAGTTTATCATCCGGGGTGAACTATGGCTACACCTTC.

The gene calls are TRBV4-3 and TRBJ2-7; 11 bases fit TRBD2. Germline values: CDR1 LGHNA, CDR2 YSLEER. The CDR3 runs to 16 residues. V lost 0 bases and J lost 3; bases outside the gene matches: 4. The CDR3 loop reads CASSQEASGGRYEQYF. CDR3 sequence (DNA): TGCGCCAGCAGCCAAGAAGCTAGCGGGGGGCGCTACGAGCAGTACTTC.

V usage is TRBV5-1 and J usage is TRBJ2-2; 8 bases line up with TRBD1. Germline assignment: CDR1 SGHRS and CDR2 YFSETQ. With 3 bases clipped from V and 1 base from J, the junction kept 5 bases outside the gene matches. The CDR3 covers 16 residues. CDR3 coding DNA: TGCGCCAGCAGCTACCCCGGGACAGGGAACACCGGGGAGCTGTTTTTT. This encodes CASSYPGTGNTGELFF.

V is TRBV19 and J is TRBJ1-6; D is possibly TRBD1 (6 bases). Per germline, CDR1 LNHDA and CDR2 SQIVND (reference sequence). V was pared by 5 bases and J by 7 bases, with 15 bases between. The CDR3 runs 15 residues. CDR3 residues: CASSASGVGNSPLHF. The CDR3 nucleotides are TGTGCCAGTAGTGCATCAGGGGTTGGAAATTCACCCCTCCACTTT. The full variable domain, rest sourced from reference TRBV19 and TRBJ1-6, is DGGITQSPKYLFRKEGQNVTLSCEQNLNHDAMYWYRQDPGQGLRLIYYSQIVNDFQKGDIAEGYSVSREKKESFPLTVTSAQKNPTAFYLCASSASGVGNSPLHFGNGTRLTVT.

In DNA, the CDR3 is TGTGCCAGCAGTTTAGGGGCAGGGGCCCCCTACGAGCAGTACTTC. Protein product: CASSLGAGAPYEQYF. The gene calls are TRBV27 and TRBJ2-7; possibly TRBD1 for D (6 bases). Germline V gene sequence: CDR1 MNHEY, CDR2 SMNVEV (reference sequence). CDR3 length: 15 amino acids. V gave up 2 bases and J gave up 2 bases, with 13 bases separating them.

The chain uses TRBV5-8 and TRBJ2-7; a possible D gene is TRBD2 (6 bases). Looked up from germline, CDR1 is SGHTS and CDR2 is YDEGEE. This CDR3 has 14 residues. V was cut by 2 bases and J by 3 bases, with 12 bases left in between. The CDR3 here is CASSFSPGSYEQYF. CDR3 DNA: TGTGCCAGCAGCTTCTCCCCCGGGAGCTACGAGCAGTACTTC.

The CDR3 protein is CATSPDRGRTEAFF. DNA of the CDR3: TGTGCCACCAGCCCGGACAGGGGTCGGACTGAAGCTTTCTTT. The chain joins TRBV15 to TRBJ1-1, with 9 bases lining up with TRBD1. Germline CDR1 LNHNV, CDR2 YYDKDF (reference sequence). J gave up 5 bases and V 5 bases, and 6 bases lay outside the gene matches. There are 14 residues in the CDR3.

This clone has a handful of counts. This chain links TRBV10-3 with TRBJ2-5; D may be TRBD2 (5 bases). Trimming cost V 0 bases and J 3 bases, with 14 bases left between them. CDR1 and CDR2 (germline): ENHRY, SYGVKD. The CDR3 spans 16 residues. DNA of the CDR3: TGTGCCATCAGTGAGTCGACTGAGTCCGGGGAAGAGACCCAGTACTTC. Protein sequence: CAISESTESGEETQYF.

The CDR3 protein is CASSNQGSGTEAFF. The CDR3 DNA follows: TGTGCCAGTAGTAATCAGGGGAGTGGCACTGAAGCTTTCTTT. This rearrangement joins TRBV19 to TRBJ1-1, with D possibly matching TRBD1 (6 bases). Trimming pared 4 bases from V and 4 bases from J, leaving 13 bases between. Germline CDR1 is LNHDA and CDR2 is SQIVND (reference sequence). The CDR3 is 14 amino acids.